The 15 T cell receptor beta chains in this list originate from one sample, sequenced in a study of blood T cell repertoires in COVID-19. The assay was immunoSEQ multiplex PCR, and TCRdb's table has in-frame clones only and misses some. The repertoire consists of some 220,000 clones, with over 80% occurring once and the leading ten covering 5% to 8%. Input material: peripheral blood. These receptor sequences come from a woman aged 55-70 years with active or convalescent COVID-19.

The DNA of the CDR3 is TGTGCCAGCAGTTTATCGCGCAATGAGCAGTTCTTC. It is translated as CASSLSRNEQFF. The chain links TRBV27 to TRBJ2-1, with unresolved D. This CDR3 region has 12 residues. V shed 0 bases and J shed 6 bases, with 3 bases lying between them. CDR1 and CDR2 from the germline V gene are MNHEY and SMNVEV (reference sequence).

V usage is TRBV5-1 and J usage is TRBJ1-2; 7 bases align to TRBD1. V shed 0 bases and J 4 bases; nucleotides not matched to a gene: 3. Germline CDR1 SGHRS, CDR2 YFSETQ. The CDR3 has 14 amino acids. This CDR3 is CASSLEGTAYGYTF. CDR3 DNA sequence: TGCGCCAGCAGCTTGGAGGGGACAGCCTATGGCTACACCTTC.

A few counts support this clone. The chain employs TRBV5-1 and TRBJ2-7; a weak D match, TRBD1 (6 bases). This CDR3 has 14 residues. Trimming left V 9 bases short and J 3 bases short, with 19 bases between. The germline gives CDR1 SGHRS, CDR2 YFSETQ. The CDR3 sequence is CANIHYRACYEQYV. The CDR3, as DNA: TGCGCCAACATACATTACAGGGCCTGCTACGAGCAGTACGTC.

This clone was recorded only once. V usage is TRBV7-3 and J usage is TRBJ2-3; D gene unclear. The CDR3 spans 17 residues. Between the trimmed V and J ends, which lost 5 bases and 0 bases, there was a span of 18 bases. Germline CDR1 SGHTA, CDR2 FQGTGA. As DNA, the CDR3 is TGTGCCAGCAGCCGCGACACTGGATCCGCTAGCACAGATACGCAGTATTTT. Protein sequence: CASSRDTGSASTDTQYF.

The V call is TRBV6-5, the J call TRBJ1-2; a possible D gene is TRBD1 (5 bases). Germline V gene lookup returns CDR1 MNHEY and CDR2 SVGAGI. V lost 6 bases and J lost 6, with 17 bases in between. The CDR3 runs to 14 residues. The CDR3 sequence: CASSPMGGVNGYTF. The CDR3 region has the DNA TGTGCCAGCAGCCCCATGGGAGGGGTGAATGGCTACACCTTC.

The CDR3 region has the DNA TGCGCCAGCAGCTTGGAACAGGGGGGATCGGCTATGAACACTGAAGCTTTCTTT. Amino acids: CASSLEQGGSAMNTEAFF. This sequence joins TRBV5-1 and TRBJ1-1; 8 bases align to TRBD1. Trimming removed 0 bases from V and 0 bases from J; junction bases left unmatched: 10. This CDR3 has 18 residues. Germline V lookup: CDR1 SGHRS, CDR2 YFSETQ.

The genes are TRBV24-1 and TRBJ2-3; weak D call: TRBD1 (6 bases). The CDR3 length is 15 residues. Germline assignment: CDR1 KGHDR and CDR2 SFDVKD. The V end lost 5 bases, the J end lost 1 base, and 12 bases lay between the germline ends. Here the CDR3 DNA reads TGTGCCACCAGTGTTCATCCAGGGGGCACAGATACGCAGTATTTT. Its protein is CATSVHPGGTDTQYF.

The chain recombines TRBV3-1 (or the pseudogene TRBV3-2) with TRBJ1-2, with 7 bases aligning to TRBD1. Germline CDR1 is LGHDT and CDR2 is YNNKEL (reference sequence). The V and J ends lost 3 bases and 6 bases, in that order; junction bases with no gene match: 10. This CDR3 spans 15 amino acids. CDR3 nucleotides: TGTGCCAGCAGCCAGGACTTCGCAGGGGGAAATGGCTACACCTTC. It yields the protein CASSQDFAGGNGYTF.

A few counts support this clone. The J gene is TRBJ2-2, the V gene TRBV11-3; no clear D gene. The CDR3 covers 14 residues. Germline V gene data show CDR1 as SGHNT and CDR2 as YENEEA. Trimming took off 0 bases at V and 7 bases at J, with 9 bases between the two ends. The CDR3 spells CASSLERVSGELFF. CDR3 bases: TGTGCCAGCAGCTTAGAGCGAGTGAGCGGGGAGCTGTTTTTT.

The genes are TRBV7-2 and TRBJ2-5; a weak D match, TRBD2 (6 bases). V shed 1 base and J shed 4 bases, with 7 bases lying between them. This CDR3 is built from 13 residues. The germline CDR1 and CDR2 sequences are SGHTA and FQGNSA. The CDR3 protein is CASSLGRGETQYF. The CDR3 coding sequence is TGTGCCAGCAGCTTAGGGAGGGGAGAGACCCAGTACTTC. Full variable domain (outside the CDR3, taken from reference TRBV7-2 and TRBJ2-5): GAGVSQSPSNKVTEKGKDVELRCDPISGHTALYWYRQSLGQGLEFLIYFQGNSAPDKSGLPSDRFSAERTGGSVSTLTIQRTQQEDSAVYLCASSLGRGETQYFGPGTRLLVL.

The V and J genes are TRBV2 and TRBJ1-1; D might be TRBD1 (5 bases). The CDR3 has 14 residues. Trimming left V 7 bases short and J 4 bases short, with 16 bases between. Germline V gene sequence: CDR1 SNHLY, CDR2 FYNNEI. The CDR3, as DNA: TGTGCCAGCACTCCCTGGGGGAGGTCCACTGAAGCTTTCTTT. It encodes CASTPWGRSTEAFF.

The genes are TRBV7-9 and TRBJ2-1; TRBD2 aligns across 8 bases. The V segment lost 5 bases and the J segment 7 bases; nucleotides outside the gene matches: 16. The CDR3 is made up of 17 amino acids. The V gene's germline CDR1 is SEHNR and CDR2 FQNEAQ (reference sequence). The CDR3 loop is CASSLLTSGPHWNEQFF. Here the CDR3 DNA reads TGTGCCAGCAGCCTACTTACTAGCGGACCCCATTGGAATGAGCAGTTCTTC.

The chain carries TRBV3-1 (or the pseudogene TRBV3-2) and TRBJ2-2, with a weak D call TRBD2 (6 bases). The CDR3 extends over 13 amino acids. Trimming removed 6 bases from V and 6 bases from J, with 11 bases in between. The germline V gene has CDR1 LGHDT and CDR2 YNNKEL (reference sequence). The CDR3 DNA reads as TGTGCCAGCAGGAACTGGGGGGCCGGGGAGCTGTTTTTT. Translation: CASRNWGAGELFF.

The chain uses TRBV19 and TRBJ1-5, with 11 bases that match TRBD1. Germline values: CDR1 LNHDA, CDR2 SQIVND (reference sequence). The CDR3 runs 19 residues. Trimming cost V 5 bases and J 1 base; bases outside gene matches: 13. The CDR3 reads CASSHPRTGGSGSNQPQHF. The CDR3 DNA reads as TGTGCCAGTAGTCACCCAAGGACAGGGGGCTCGGGGAGCAATCAGCCCCAGCATTTT.

The chain joins TRBV10-1 to TRBJ1-1; possibly TRBD1 for D (6 bases). The CDR3 totals 13 residues. V was clipped by 4 bases and J by 6 bases, with 12 bases between them. Per the germline V gene, CDR1 is WNHNN and CDR2 is SYGVQD (reference sequence). The CDR3 here is CASSGAGGPEAFF. The CDR3 region has the DNA TGCGCCAGCAGTGGGGCGGGGGGCCCTGAAGCTTTCTTT.